These 28 T cell receptor beta chains were sequenced from one sample in a study of technical replicates of blood from a few donors. The repertoire was sequenced with immunoSEQ multiplex PCR; TCRdb's copy has only in-frame clones and lacks some. The table lists approximately 94,000 clones, 90% to 97% of them singletons, with about 0.39% in the top ten. Sequencing used T cells isolated from PBMCs. Receptor source: a human donor in good health.

The chain has TRBV7-8 and TRBJ2-1; D is possibly TRBD1 (5 bases). CDR1 is SGHVS, CDR2 FQNEAQ, per germline. The CDR3 length is 13 residues. The V gene lost 1 base and the J gene lost 15 bases, with 16 bases spanning the gap. CDR3 DNA: TGTGCCAGCAGCTTAGTTTCATCAGGGCTTTCGTTCTTC. This translates into CASSLVSSGLSFF.

This chain connects TRBV27 to TRBJ1-1; D gene ambiguous. The CDR3 extends over 14 amino acids. V lost 3 bases and J 1 base, leaving 9 bases between the germline ends. From germline, CDR1 is MNHEY and CDR2 SMNVEV (reference sequence). The CDR3: CASSLRTRNTEAFF. The CDR3 region has the DNA TGTGCCAGCAGTTTGAGGACTAGGAACACTGAAGCTTTCTTT.

V gene TRBV7-3 combines with J gene TRBJ2-1, with no clear D. The V end was cut by 6 bases, the J end by 0 bases, with 21 bases between. The CDR3 covers 18 residues. The germline V gene encodes CDR1 SGHTA and CDR2 FQGTGA. CDR3 DNA: TGTGCCAGCAGGAGGATGGCGGCTAGGATGAGCTCCTACAATGAGCAGTTCTTC. Encoded protein: CASRRMAARMSSYNEQFF.

This clone was found a few times. The chain carries TRBV18 and TRBJ1-1; a possible D gene is TRBD1 (6 bases). CDR1 is KGHSH, CDR2 LQKENI, per germline. The CDR3 runs to 14 residues. With 4 bases removed from V and 0 bases from J, the gap between germline ends came to 9 bases. In DNA form, the CDR3 reads TGTGCCAGCTCACTTCAGGGGATGAACACTGAAGCTTTCTTT. Its translation is CASSLQGMNTEAFF.

This clone was counted once. The V gene is TRBV6-1, the J gene TRBJ1-5; 7 bases fit TRBD1. The J segment lost 0 bases and the V segment lost 6 bases, leaving 5 bases of the junction unmatched. This CDR3 spans 15 amino acids. CDR1 is MNHNS, CDR2 SASEGT, per germline. The CDR3 region has the DNA TGTGCCAGCAGAGGACAGGCGGATAGCAATCAGCCCCAGCATTTT. It translates to CASRGQADSNQPQHF.

The rearrangement links TRBV19 to TRBJ1-2, with 8 nucleotides matching TRBD1. CDR3 length equals 15 residues. V gave up 5 bases and J gave up 5 bases; unmatched junction bases: 10. The germline V gene encodes CDR1 LNHDA and CDR2 SQIVND (reference sequence). The CDR3 DNA sequence: TGTGCCAGTAGTGAAACAACAGGGGGGTATTATGGCTACACCTTC. It is translated as CASSETTGGYYGYTF.

The V and J genes are TRBV9 and TRBJ2-7; D is perhaps TRBD1 (5 bases). The CDR3 totals 14 residues. Germline CDR1 and CDR2: SGDLS and YYNGEE. Trimming left V 0 bases short and J 0 bases short, with 7 bases between. For the CDR3, the DNA is TGTGCCAGCAGCGTAGCCAGGGCCTCCTACGAGCAGTACTTC. Translating gives CASSVARASYEQYF.

The chain joins TRBV2 to TRBJ1-2, with TRBD1 matching over 11 bases. The CDR3 has 14 amino acids. From germline, CDR1 is SNHLY and CDR2 FYNNEI. The junction had 11 bases not matched to a gene; V was cut back by 10 bases and J by 7 bases. The CDR3 coding sequence is TGTGCCACAACCGGACAGGGGGCGGGAGGTGGCTACACCTTC. It encodes CATTGQGAGGGYTF.

V and J are TRBV9 and TRBJ1-2, with D perhaps matching TRBD1 (5 bases). Trimming pared 4 bases from V and 5 bases from J, leaving 12 bases between. Germline assignment: CDR1 SGDLS and CDR2 YYNGEE. The CDR3 spans 13 residues. CDR3 in amino acids: CASSPAGTYGYTF. CDR3 nucleotides: TGTGCCAGCAGCCCCGCAGGGACTTATGGCTACACCTTC. Complete variable domain (other parts from reference TRBV9 and TRBJ1-2): DSGVTQTPKHLITATGQRVTLRCSPRSGDLSVYWYQQSLDQGLQFLIQYYNGEERAKGNILERFSAQQFPDLHSELNLSSLELGDSALYFCASSPAGTYGYTFGSGTRLTVV.

This chain joins TRBV18 and TRBJ1-1; TRBD1 might be the D (5 bases). Trimming shortened V by 2 bases and J by 5 bases, and 12 bases separated the two germline ends. The CDR3 has 14 amino acids. The germline V gene has CDR1 KGHSH and CDR2 LQKENI. This CDR3 is CASSPSGGGTEAFF. The CDR3 DNA follows: TGTGCCAGCTCACCATCCGGGGGAGGGACTGAAGCTTTCTTT.

This clone was counted a few times. This sequence joins TRBV30 and TRBJ1-1, with D unclear. Looked up from germline, CDR1 is GTSNPN and CDR2 is SVGIG (reference sequence). V shed 0 bases and J shed 8 bases, with 10 bases lying between them. The CDR3 has 12 residues. CDR3 loop: CAWSVGIREAFF. The CDR3 DNA reads TGTGCCTGGAGTGTCGGGATTCGGGAAGCTTTCTTT.

The chain has TRBV7-9 and TRBJ2-7; maybe TRBD1 (6 bases). Germline V gene sequence: CDR1 SEHNR, CDR2 FQNEAQ (reference sequence). The CDR3 spans 12 residues. Trimming removed 5 bases from V and 6 bases from J, with 11 bases in between. In DNA, the CDR3 is TGTGCCAGCAGCGCAGGGGCTGGCGAGCAGTACTTC. This sequence encodes CASSAGAGEQYF.

The chain has TRBV14 and TRBJ1-2; no definite D call. In germline, CDR1 is SGHDN, CDR2 FVKESK. V gave up 4 bases and J gave up 5 bases, with 17 bases separating them. The CDR3 is 15 amino acids. The CDR3: CASSLGGSWIYGYTF. CDR3 sequence (DNA): TGTGCCAGCAGCCTCGGAGGGTCGTGGATTTATGGCTACACCTTC.

The chain carries TRBV19 and TRBJ2-7, with 8 bases identical to TRBD2. Germline V gene data show CDR1 as LNHDA and CDR2 as SQIVND (reference sequence). V shed 3 bases, J shed 3 bases, and the junction held 7 bases outside the gene matches. This CDR3 contains 15 residues. This CDR3 is CASSIGGRYSYEQYF. DNA of the CDR3: TGTGCCAGTAGTATTGGCGGGAGGTACAGCTACGAGCAGTACTTC.

This sequence joins TRBV9 and TRBJ2-7; 9 bases line up with TRBD1. V trimming: 4 bases; J trimming: 2 bases; junction bases outside the gene matches: 4. The CDR3 is 14 amino acids. CDR1 and CDR2 (germline): SGDLS, YYNGEE. CDR3 loop: CASSLTGGPYEQYF. The CDR3, as DNA: TGTGCCAGCAGCTTAACAGGGGGCCCCTACGAGCAGTACTTC.

The rearrangement links TRBV28 to TRBJ2-3, with 11 bases that match TRBD2. After removal of 2 bases from V and 3 bases from J, the junction contained 13 bases not matched to a gene. Germline CDR1 and CDR2: MDHEN and SYDVKM. The CDR3 is made up of 19 amino acids. The CDR3 sequence: CASSLSPGDLAGGTDTQYF. The DNA for the CDR3 is TGTGCCAGCAGTTTAAGTCCCGGGGATCTAGCGGGAGGAACAGATACGCAGTATTTT.

J is TRBJ1-5 and V is TRBV28; 10 nucleotides agree with TRBD1. V gave up 5 bases and J gave up 3 bases; unmatched junction bases: 4. CDR3 length equals 15 residues. In germline, CDR1 is MDHEN, CDR2 SYDVKM. The chain's CDR3 is CASSRDRGSNQPQHF. The CDR3, as DNA: TGTGCCAGCAGTCGGGACAGGGGATCCAATCAGCCCCAGCATTTT.

The chain carries TRBV6-1 and TRBJ2-2; 11 positions match TRBD2. V shed 3 bases, J shed 3 bases, and the junction held 9 bases outside the gene matches. Germline values: CDR1 MNHNS, CDR2 SASEGT. There are 18 residues in the CDR3. CDR3 region: CASSEMVPSGRYTGELFF. The CDR3 DNA reads TGTGCCAGCAGTGAGATGGTCCCTAGCGGGAGGTACACCGGGGAGCTGTTTTTT.

This chain joins TRBV10-3 and TRBJ1-1; no definite D call. V lost 4 bases, J lost 2 bases, and 14 bases lay in between. This CDR3 is 15 amino acids long. The V gene's germline CDR1 is ENHRY and CDR2 SYGVKD. The CDR3 nucleotides read TGTGCCATCAGTGCCATAGACATCCATAACACTGAAGCTTTCTTT. Translation: CAISAIDIHNTEAFF.

The chain carries TRBV6-1 and TRBJ2-7; 9 nucleotides line up with TRBD1. The CDR3 length is 15 residues. Germline assignment: CDR1 MNHNS and CDR2 SASEGT. V was clipped by 4 bases and J by 3 bases; unmatched bases: 7. Here the CDR3 DNA reads TGTGCCAGCAGTGGGGGCGGGACAGGGTTCTACGAGCAGTACTTC. Amino acid sequence: CASSGGGTGFYEQYF.

The chain carries TRBV5-1 and TRBJ2-7; no clear D gene. The CDR3 contains 13 residues. In germline, CDR1 is SGHRS, CDR2 YFSETQ. Trimming stripped 3 bases from V and 2 bases from J, with 9 bases between. DNA for the CDR3: TGCGCCAGCAGCTGGGCGCGCCCCTACGAGCAGTACTTC. Its protein product is CASSWARPYEQYF.

The chain links TRBV7-6 to TRBJ2-7; 7 nucleotides align to TRBD2. Germline lookup yields CDR1 SGHVS and CDR2 FNYEAQ. V shed 5 bases, J shed 2 bases, and the junction held 6 bases outside the gene matches. The CDR3 totals 14 residues. CDR3 amino acids: CASSPSSGPYEQYF. In DNA form, the CDR3 reads TGTGCCAGCAGCCCTTCTAGCGGACCCTACGAGCAGTACTTC.

The V and J genes are TRBV6-5 and TRBJ2-3; 13 positions agree with TRBD2. V dropped 6 bases and J dropped 4; count of bases not matched to a gene: 4. Germline V CDR1 and CDR2: MNHEY, SVGAGI. The CDR3 totals 15 residues. The CDR3 loop reads CASRRGLAGPDTQYF. In nucleotides, the CDR3 is TGTGCCAGCAGGCGGGGACTAGCGGGACCAGATACGCAGTATTTT.

This rearrangement joins TRBV7-9 to TRBJ1-2, with a tentative D call TRBD1 (6 bases). Trimming pared 1 base from V and 1 base from J, leaving 10 bases between. The CDR3 loop spans 15 amino acids. Germline loops: CDR1 SEHNR, CDR2 FQNEAQ (reference sequence). The CDR3 DNA sequence: TGTGCCAGCAGCTTAGGGACAGCTATTAACTATGGCTACACCTTC. Translating gives CASSLGTAINYGYTF.

V gene TRBV28 combines with J gene TRBJ1-2, with a possible D match to TRBD1 (6 bases). Looked up from germline, CDR1 is MDHEN and CDR2 is SYDVKM. This CDR3 has 14 amino acids. V dropped 6 bases and J dropped 3 bases, with 14 bases sitting between them. The CDR3 nucleotides read TGTGCCAGCAGCCTTAGACAGGTCGACTATGGCTACACCTTC. Residues: CASSLRQVDYGYTF.

This clone appeared once. V gene TRBV15 combines with J gene TRBJ1-4; TRBD1 agrees at 8 bases. The CDR3 is 13 residues long. The J segment lost 11 bases and the V segment lost 3 bases, leaving 5 bases of the junction unmatched. Germline values: CDR1 LNHNV, CDR2 YYDKDF (reference sequence). Here the CDR3 DNA reads TGTGCCACCAGCAGGGACAGGGTAGGGAAACTGTTTTTT. It yields the protein CATSRDRVGKLFF.

The chain couples TRBV2 to TRBJ2-7, with 13 bases lining up with TRBD2. There are 14 residues in the CDR3. The J segment lost 7 bases and the V segment lost 10 bases, leaving 10 bases of the junction unmatched. CDR1 and CDR2 (germline): SNHLY, FYNNEI. The CDR3 loop reads CAIDPGTSGNEQYF. In DNA, the CDR3 is TGTGCCATCGATCCCGGGACTAGCGGGAATGAGCAGTACTTC. Variable domain in full (rest from reference TRBV2 and TRBJ2-7): EPEVTQTPSHQVTQMGQEVILRCVPISNHLYFYWYRQILGQKVEFLVSFYNNEISEKSEIFDDQFSVERPDGSNFTLKIRSTKLEDSAMYFCAIDPGTSGNEQYFGPGTRLTVT.

In DNA, the CDR3 is TGTGCCAGCAGCCAATTAGAGAGCTCCTACAATGAGCAGTTCTTC. It yields the protein CASSQLESSYNEQFF. The chain links TRBV5-6 to TRBJ2-1; no clear D gene. Germline V lookup: CDR1 SGHDT, CDR2 YYEEEE. Trimming shortened V by 4 bases and J by 0 bases, and 11 bases separated the two germline ends. The CDR3 contains 15 residues.